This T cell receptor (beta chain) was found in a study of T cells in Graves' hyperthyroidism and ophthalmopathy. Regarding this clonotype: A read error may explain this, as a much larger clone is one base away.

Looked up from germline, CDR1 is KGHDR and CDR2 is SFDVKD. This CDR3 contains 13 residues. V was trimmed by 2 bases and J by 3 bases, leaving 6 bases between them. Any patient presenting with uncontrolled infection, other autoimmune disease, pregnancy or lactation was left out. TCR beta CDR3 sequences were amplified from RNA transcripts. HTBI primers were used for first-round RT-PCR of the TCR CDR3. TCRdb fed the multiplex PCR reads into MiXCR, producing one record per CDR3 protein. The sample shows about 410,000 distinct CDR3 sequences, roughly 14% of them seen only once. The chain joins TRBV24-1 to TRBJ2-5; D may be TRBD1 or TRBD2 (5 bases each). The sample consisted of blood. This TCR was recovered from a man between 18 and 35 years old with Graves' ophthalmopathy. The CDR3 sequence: CATSDWGKETQYF. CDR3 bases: TGTGCCACCAGTGATTGGGGGAAAGAGACCCAGTACTTC.